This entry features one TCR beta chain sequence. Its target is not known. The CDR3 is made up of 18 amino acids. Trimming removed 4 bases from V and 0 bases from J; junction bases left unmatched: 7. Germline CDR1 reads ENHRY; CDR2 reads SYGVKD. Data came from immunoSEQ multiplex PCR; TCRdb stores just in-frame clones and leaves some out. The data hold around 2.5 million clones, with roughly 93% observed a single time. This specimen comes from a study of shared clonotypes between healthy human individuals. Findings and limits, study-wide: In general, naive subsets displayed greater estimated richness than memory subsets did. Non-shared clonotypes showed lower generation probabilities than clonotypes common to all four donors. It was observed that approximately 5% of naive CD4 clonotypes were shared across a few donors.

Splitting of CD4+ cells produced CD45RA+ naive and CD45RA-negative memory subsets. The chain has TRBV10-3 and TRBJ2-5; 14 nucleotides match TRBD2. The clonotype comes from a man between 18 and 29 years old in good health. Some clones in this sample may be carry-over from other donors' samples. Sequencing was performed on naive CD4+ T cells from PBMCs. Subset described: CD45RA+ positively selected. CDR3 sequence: CAISGSGTSGSYQETQYF. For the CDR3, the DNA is TGTGCCATCAGTGGGTCCGGGACTAGCGGGAGTTACCAAGAGACCCAGTACTTC.